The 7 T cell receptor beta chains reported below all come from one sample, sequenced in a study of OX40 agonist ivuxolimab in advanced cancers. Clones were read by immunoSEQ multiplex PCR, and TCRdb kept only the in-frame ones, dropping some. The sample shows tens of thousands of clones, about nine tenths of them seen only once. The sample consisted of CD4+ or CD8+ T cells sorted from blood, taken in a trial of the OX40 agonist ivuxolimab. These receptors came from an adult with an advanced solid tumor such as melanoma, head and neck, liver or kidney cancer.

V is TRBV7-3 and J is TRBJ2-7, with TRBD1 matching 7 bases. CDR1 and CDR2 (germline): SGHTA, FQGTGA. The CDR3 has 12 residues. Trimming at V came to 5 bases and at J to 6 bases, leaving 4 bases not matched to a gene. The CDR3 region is CASSMTGSEQYF. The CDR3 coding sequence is TGTGCCAGCAGCATGACAGGGTCCGAGCAGTACTTC.

The CDR3 DNA follows: TGCAGCGTTGTTACAGGGCCCTACGAGCAGTACTTC. Its translation is CSVVTGPYEQYF. The chain uses TRBV29-1 and TRBJ2-7; possibly TRBD1 for D (6 bases). Trimming removed 4 bases from V and 2 bases from J, with 9 bases in between. Germline assignment: CDR1 SQVTM and CDR2 ANQGSEA. The CDR3 has 12 amino acids.

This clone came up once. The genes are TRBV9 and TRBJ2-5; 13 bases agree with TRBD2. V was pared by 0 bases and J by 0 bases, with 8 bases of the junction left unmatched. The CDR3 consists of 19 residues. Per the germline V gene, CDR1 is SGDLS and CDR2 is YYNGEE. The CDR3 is CASSVGQTSGGIDQETQYF. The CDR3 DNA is TGTGCCAGCAGCGTAGGTCAGACTAGCGGGGGGATTGACCAAGAGACCCAGTACTTC.

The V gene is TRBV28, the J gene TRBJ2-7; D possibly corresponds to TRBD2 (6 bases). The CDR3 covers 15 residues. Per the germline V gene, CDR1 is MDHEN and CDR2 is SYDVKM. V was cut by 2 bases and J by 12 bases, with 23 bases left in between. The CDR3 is CASSLGDSSLESRYF. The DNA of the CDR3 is TGTGCCAGCAGTTTAGGGGACTCCTCCCTTGAGAGCCGGTACTTC.

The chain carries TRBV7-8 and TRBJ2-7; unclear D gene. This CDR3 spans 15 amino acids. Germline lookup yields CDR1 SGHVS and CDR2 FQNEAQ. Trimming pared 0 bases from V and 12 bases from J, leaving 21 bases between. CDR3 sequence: CASSLAIRNRPIWYF. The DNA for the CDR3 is TGTGCCAGCAGCTTAGCGATACGGAACAGACCTATTTGGTACTTC.

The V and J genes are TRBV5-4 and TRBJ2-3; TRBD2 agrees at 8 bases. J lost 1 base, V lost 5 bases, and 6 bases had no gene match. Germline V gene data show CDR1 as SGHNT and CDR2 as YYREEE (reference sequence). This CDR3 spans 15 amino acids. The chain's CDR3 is CASRGLVEGTDTQYF. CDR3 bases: TGTGCCAGCAGGGGACTAGTAGAGGGCACAGATACGCAGTATTTT.

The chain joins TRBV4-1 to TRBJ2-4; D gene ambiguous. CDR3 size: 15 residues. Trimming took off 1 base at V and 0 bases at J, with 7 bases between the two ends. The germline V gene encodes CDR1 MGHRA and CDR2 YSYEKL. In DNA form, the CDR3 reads TGCGCCAGCAGCCAAGTTGATCTAGCCAAAAACATTCAGTACTTC. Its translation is CASSQVDLAKNIQYF.